This T cell receptor (beta chain) was captured in a study of blood T cell repertoires in COVID-19 (TCRdb year 2020). Regarding the study in general: The collaborator samples originated in the United States, Italy and Spain and spanned the acute and convalescent phases of COVID-19. The sample metadata nearly always contained a de-identified subject ID, COVID-19 status, age in years and sex. Where available, HLA class I and class II types were taken from metadata supplied by the sample provider and were not determined by assay-based typing. The repertoires were made available in a free public database intended to serve as a resource for research on the immune response to SARS-CoV-2. The samples were drawn from the first 160 participants of the ongoing ImmuneRACE study and from 950 to 1,500 subjects provided by 6 global collaborators. The material from the prospective study consisted of cDNA or gDNA derived from T cells, B-cell-depleted T cells, or PBMCs. Subjects who had been exposed to COVID-19, were actively infected with it, or had recovered from it provided the deeply sampled blood TCRbeta repertoires that made up the dataset. Overall study results and their limits: How much clinical and demographic metadata was included differed by source and by participant, and the metadata was provided uncurated.

There are 16 amino acids in the CDR3, from cysteine to phenylalanine inclusive. Left in the record is the CDR3 DNA by itself, 48 bases read in frame from the first base. V loses 4 bases of germline sequence and J loses 0 bases, and the interval between the two ends is 14 bases. As encoded in the germline V gene, CDR1 is SGDLS while CDR2 is YYNGEE. TCRbeta CDR3 regions were amplified from genomic DNA by means of the immunoSEQ Assay, a bias-controlled multiplex PCR. The original pipeline was this. The number of nucleated cells in each sample was estimated by amplification of reference gene primers within the assay. Sequence reads were collapsed and filtered to measure the absolute abundance of every unique TCRbeta CDR3 rearrangement. For each sample, productive Simpson clonality was calculated by taking the square root of Simpson's diversity index across productive rearrangements. What TCRdb holds here is the immuneACCESS table cut down to in-frame rearrangements. Part of the clones is not present; checked against another copy, under half of the missing clones reflect an unresolved V gene, and the others are unexplained. The V and J calls and clone size were taken over from that table, and D and trimming were inferred from the DNA. The table for this sample lists about 220,000 clones; 87% of them were counted only once. The ten largest clones add up to 2.6% of the sample.

A note on this clone: Its antigen is unknown. Per-base quality was not reported, and no clone a single base away is much larger than it.

Enrolling through a virtual design, the prospective study's participants ranged in age from roughly 18 to 90 years and lived across roughly 23 United States geographic areas. In the prospective study, participants were assigned to cohorts based on the clinical history participants reported in a screening survey and a study questionnaire. In the prospective study, mobile phlebotomists collected whole blood, serum and a nasopharyngeal or oropharyngeal swab from each participant. Over an approximately two-month period, participants in the prospective study had the option of providing additional blood draws and questionnaires. Blood samples from the prospective study were shipped frozen or at room temperature prior to DNA extraction.

The material sequenced was PBMCs or T cells enriched from blood (not recorded which). This clonotype was sampled from a woman aged 25-40 years with acute COVID-19. The chain is assembled from TRBV9 and TRBJ1-3; the D segment could be TRBD1, given 5 matching bases. The sequenced DNA is TGTGCCAGCAGCAACTCCCCGACAGTCTCTGGAAACACCATATATTTT. Translated, it reads CASSNSPTVSGNTIYF.